This T cell receptor beta chain was identified in a study of blood T cell repertoires in COVID-19. The overall study: The analysed material was cDNA or gDNA that came from T cells, B-cell-depleted T cells, or PBMCs.

This CDR3 region has 15 residues. With 3 bases removed from V and 4 bases from J, the gap between germline ends came to 15 bases. Germline lookup yields CDR1 KGHSH and CDR2 LQKENI. Donors were grouped by their self-reported clinical history. The study counted Cohort 3 donors as recovered given two negative PCRs, clearance, or symptom resolution. Here immunoSEQ multiplex PCR was the method, and the copy in TCRdb shows in-frame clones only, minus some. The table shows roughly 250,000 clones, with 70% to 90% occurring only once. The origin of this receptor is a woman in her 30s who had recovered from COVID-19. The rearrangement uses TRBV18 and TRBJ1-2; D is perhaps TRBD1 (5 bases). Input material: PBMCs or T cells enriched from blood (not recorded which). CDR3 in DNA: TGTGCCAGCTCACCGGAACAACAGGTTATCTATGGCTACACCTTC. This encodes CASSPEQQVIYGYTF.